These 29 T cell receptor beta chains came from one sample sequenced in a study of T-cell reconstitution after alpha-beta-depleted transplantation in children. Preparation of the TCRbeta library was carried out with unique molecular identifiers. TCRdb itself ran the PCR reads through MiXCR, one entry per CDR3 protein. The sample includes a few hundred thousand distinct CDR3 sequences, roughly 9% of them seen just once. The material was PBMCs from the stem cell graft donor, obtained from the stem cell graft. The receptor source for this set is a human donor who donated a stem cell graft to a child with acute lymphoblastic leukemia.

This clonotype has just a few counts. The CDR3: CASSEGQGLVQYF. The CDR3 DNA is TGCGCCAGCAGCGAGGGACAGGGTTTAGTGCAGTACTTC. The J gene is TRBJ2-7, the V gene TRBV5-1, with 9 bases matching TRBD1. The V segment lost 4 bases and the J segment 9 bases; nucleotides outside the gene matches: 8. There are 13 residues in the CDR3. Germline values: CDR1 SGHRS, CDR2 YFSETQ.

The genes are TRBV12-3 or TRBV12-4 and TRBJ1-5; 7 positions agree with TRBD1. V lost 2 bases to trimming and J lost 6 bases; unmatched junction nucleotides: 7. The CDR3 runs to 15 residues. The CDR3 spells CASSLRQGGGQPQHF. The CDR3 DNA follows: TGTGCCAGCAGTTTAAGGCAGGGGGGCGGTCAGCCCCAGCATTTT.

The chain links TRBV20-1 to TRBJ1-1; D perhaps matches TRBD1 (5 bases). The V gene's germline CDR1 is DFQATT and CDR2 SNEGSKA (reference sequence). V lost 0 bases to trimming and J lost 4 bases, with 21 bases between them. This CDR3 spans 17 amino acids. The DNA of the CDR3 is TGCAGTGCTAGAGATATACAAGGGTGGGGGGTTGGCACTGAAGCTTTCTTT. This translates into CSARDIQGWGVGTEAFF.

This clonotype was seen at least ten times. This rearrangement joins TRBV10-3 to TRBJ2-1; TRBD2 might be the D (5 bases). CDR1 and CDR2 from the germline V gene are ENHRY and SYGVKD. This CDR3 spans 13 amino acids. V lost 5 bases and J lost 0, with 5 bases in between. The CDR3 DNA reads TGTGCCATCAGTAGCGGCTCCTACAATGAGCAGTTCTTC. Its protein is CAISSGSYNEQFF.

The sample holds many counts of this clonotype. V gene TRBV7-6 combines with J gene TRBJ2-5, with D tentatively TRBD2 (5 bases). The CDR3 covers 13 residues. The germline V and J ends were trimmed by 5 bases and 5 bases, with 12 bases remaining between them. The germline V gene has CDR1 SGHVS and CDR2 FNYEAQ. The CDR3 DNA sequence: TGTGCCAGCAGCCCAGGACTGGGGGAGACCCAGTACTTC. Translation: CASSPGLGETQYF.

The V call is TRBV6-1, the J call TRBJ2-1, with a possible D match to TRBD2 (6 bases). Germline-derived CDR1 and CDR2 are MNHNS and SASEGT. The V end was cut by 6 bases, the J end by 7 bases, with 19 bases between. The CDR3 runs 15 residues. DNA of the CDR3: TGTGCCAGCAGACCGGGAGCCCGACATACTAATGAGCAGTTCTTC. Translation: CASRPGARHTNEQFF.

Notes on this clonotype: A much larger clonotype is one base distant, so this may be a read error. The CDR3 DNA reads TGCAGTGCTAGAGCAGGGTCAACTAATGAAAAACTGTTTTTT. This encodes CSARAGSTNEKLFF. The chain carries TRBV20-1 and TRBJ1-4; a possible D gene is TRBD1 (5 bases). The V and J ends lost 1 base and 0 bases respectively, with 6 bases between them. There are 14 residues in the CDR3. Germline CDR1 DFQATT, CDR2 SNEGSKA (reference sequence).

This clonotype was seen repeatedly, ten times or more. This chain links TRBV7-8 with TRBJ2-1; TRBD2 might be the D (5 bases). Trimming took off 6 bases at V and 0 bases at J, with 15 bases between the two ends. The germline gives CDR1 SGHVS, CDR2 FQNEAQ. The CDR3 consists of 16 residues. The CDR3 DNA reads TGTGCCAGCAGGAGCGACTGGGAGAGCTCCTACAATGAGCAGTTCTTC. Translation: CASRSDWESSYNEQFF.

This clonotype was counted many times. The chain has TRBV7-9 and TRBJ2-1, with D perhaps being TRBD1 or TRBD2 (5 bases each). V shed 7 bases and J shed 1 base, with 23 bases lying between them. This CDR3 is 18 amino acids long. Per germline, CDR1 SEHNR and CDR2 FQNEAQ (reference sequence). The CDR3 is CASTPTGWQGESYNEQFF. The CDR3 nucleotides are TGTGCCAGCACCCCGACGGGTTGGCAGGGAGAGTCCTACAATGAGCAGTTCTTC.

This chain's CDR3 is CSATGTAYSHTF. CDR3 DNA: TGCAGTGCTACCGGGACAGCTTACAGCCACACCTTC. The chain combines TRBV20-1 with TRBJ1-2, with 7 bases matching TRBD1. CDR3 length: 12 amino acids. V was clipped by 4 bases and J by 12 bases; unmatched bases: 11. Per the germline V gene, CDR1 is DFQATT and CDR2 is SNEGSKA (reference sequence).

This clonotype was detected ten times or more. The chain employs TRBV12-3 or TRBV12-4 and TRBJ1-1, with 7 bases fitting TRBD1. The CDR3 contains 12 residues. J was trimmed by 6 bases and V by 5 bases; bases with no gene match: 3. The CDR3 reads CASSPTGAEAFF. CDR3 nucleotide sequence: TGTGCCAGCAGTCCAACAGGGGCTGAAGCTTTCTTT.

This clonotype was found a few times. J is TRBJ2-6 and V is TRBV5-1; no definite D call. This CDR3 has 15 residues. Trimming took off 0 bases at V and 0 bases at J, with 4 bases between the two ends. Germline CDR1 reads SGHRS; CDR2 reads YFSETQ. The CDR3 bases are TGCGCCAGCAGCTTGGGTGACTCTGGGGCCAACGTCCTGACTTTC. This translates into CASSLGDSGANVLTF.

This sequence joins TRBV4-2 and TRBJ2-7; D unclear. The CDR3 runs to 14 residues. Trimming took off 6 bases at V and 4 bases at J, with 16 bases between the two ends. Germline CDR1 LGHNA, CDR2 YNFKEQ. The CDR3 spells CASRPSGSGYEQYF. The CDR3 nucleotides are TGTGCCAGCAGACCCTCGGGCAGTGGATACGAGCAGTACTTC.

This chain links TRBV7-9 with TRBJ2-1, with D perhaps given as TRBD1 or TRBD2 (6 bases each). CDR3 length: 15 amino acids. Trimming took off 5 bases at V and 4 bases at J, with 15 bases between the two ends. CDR1 and CDR2 (germline): SEHNR, FQNEAQ (reference sequence). CDR3 DNA sequence: TGTGCCAGCAGCCACGACGGGGGCGGGTACAATGAGCAGTTCTTC. This gives the protein CASSHDGGGYNEQFF. The full variable domain, rest sourced from reference TRBV7-9 and TRBJ2-1, is DTGVSQNPRHKITKRGQNVTFRCDPISEHNRLYWYRQTLGQGPEFLTYFQNEAQLEKSRLLSDRFSAERPKGSFSTLEIQRTEQGDSAMYLCASSHDGGGYNEQFFGPGTRLTVL.

The gene calls are TRBV5-4 and TRBJ1-2; D is unresolved. V was cut by 3 bases and J by 8 bases, with 17 bases left in between. CDR3 length: 14 amino acids. The germline V gene encodes CDR1 SGHNT and CDR2 YYREEE (reference sequence). The DNA of the CDR3 is TGTGCCAGCAGCTATACGGCGGCAGCCGAGGGCTACACCTTC. The encoded protein is CASSYTAAAEGYTF.

This clonotype was recorded at least ten times. The chain employs TRBV29-1 and TRBJ2-4; no clear D. V was cut by 1 base and J by 1 base, with 8 bases left in between. Germline V lookup: CDR1 SQVTM, CDR2 ANQGSEA. The CDR3 runs to 14 residues. This CDR3 is CSVEVGRAKNIQYF. CDR3 bases: TGCAGCGTTGAAGTCGGAAGGGCCAAAAACATTCAGTACTTC.

This clonotype appeared a few times. The rearrangement uses TRBV29-1 and TRBJ2-7, with TRBD2 matching 9 bases. This CDR3 is 14 amino acids long. The germline V gene has CDR1 SQVTM and CDR2 ANQGSEA. The ends lost 3 bases at V and 5 bases at J; junction bases unmatched: 8. CDR3 bases: TGCAGCGTTGATGGGCTAGCGGGGCTCGACGAGCAGTACTTC. This gives the protein CSVDGLAGLDEQYF.

This rearrangement joins TRBV4-1 to TRBJ1-6; 9 nucleotides align to TRBD1. The CDR3 extends over 17 amino acids. CDR1 and CDR2 (germline): MGHRA, YSYEKL. After removal of 1 base from V and 7 bases from J, the junction contained 8 bases not matched to a gene. In DNA form, the CDR3 reads TGCGCCAGCAGCCAAGTGGTAGTGGGACAGGGCAATTCACCCCTCCACTTT. This gives the protein CASSQVVVGQGNSPLHF.

Ten or more counts support this clonotype. This chain connects TRBV28 to TRBJ2-5; 7 bases agree with TRBD1. J lost 1 base, V lost 3 bases, and 5 bases had no gene match. The CDR3 consists of 15 residues. Germline V gene lookup returns CDR1 MDHEN and CDR2 SYDVKM. The chain's CDR3 is CASSLPRDSQETQYF. For the CDR3, the DNA is TGTGCCAGCAGTTTGCCCCGGGACAGCCAAGAGACCCAGTACTTC. The full variable domain, with the rest looked up from reference TRBV28 and TRBJ2-5, is DVKVTQSSRYLVKRTGEKVFLECVQDMDHENMFWYRQDPGLGLRLIYFSYDVKMKEKGDIPEGYSVSREKKERFSLILESASTNQTSMYLCASSLPRDSQETQYFGPGTRLLVL.

This clonotype was observed a few times. The CDR3 loop reads CASSLITYEQYF. Written as DNA, the CDR3 is TGTGCCAGCAGTCTTATCACCTACGAGCAGTACTTC. The chain carries TRBV6-6 and TRBJ2-7, with D hard to call. V shed 5 bases and J shed 2 bases, with 7 bases lying between them. The germline gives CDR1 MNHNY, CDR2 SVGAGI (reference sequence). The CDR3 runs 12 residues.

The table lists this clonotype with many counts. This chain joins TRBV12-3 or TRBV12-4 and TRBJ2-2; 9 nucleotides agree with TRBD1. This CDR3 contains 14 residues. After removal of 6 bases from V and 4 bases from J, the junction contained 3 bases not matched to a gene. In DNA form, the CDR3 reads TGTGCCAGCAGCCCGGACAGGGGCACCGGGGAGCTGTTTTTT. It codes for CASSPDRGTGELFF.

The chain uses TRBV30 and TRBJ2-5, with D maybe TRBD2 (7 bases). Between the trimmed V and J ends, which lost 0 bases and 7 bases, there was a span of 15 bases. The CDR3 totals 14 residues. Per the germline V gene, CDR1 is GTSNPN and CDR2 is SVGIG (reference sequence). Here the CDR3 DNA reads TGTGCCTGGAGTGTAAAAGGGGGGGCAGGGACCCAGTACTTC. Translation: CAWSVKGGAGTQYF. Supplemented by reference TRBV30 and TRBJ2-5, the full variable domain reads SQTIHQWPATLVQPVGSPLSLECTVEGTSNPNLYWYRQAAGRGLQLLFYSVGIGQISSEVPQNLSASRPQDRQFILSSKKLLLSDSGFYLCAWSVKGGAGTQYFGPGTRLLVL.

V usage is TRBV6-5 and J usage is TRBJ2-1; 9 nucleotides line up with TRBD2. The CDR3 is 15 residues long. CDR1 and CDR2 from the germline V gene are MNHEY and SVGAGI. V lost 2 bases, J lost 4 bases, and 3 bases stayed unmatched. In DNA, the CDR3 is TGTGCCAGCAGTTACGGCGGGGGGGGTTACAATGAGCAGTTCTTC. Translated: CASSYGGGGYNEQFF.

This clonotype has a count of ten or more. This chain connects TRBV7-2 to TRBJ1-1; D is unclear. Germline V gene data show CDR1 as SGHTA and CDR2 as FQGNSA. Trimming cost V 3 bases and J 4 bases, with 12 bases left between them. This CDR3 spans 14 amino acids. Here the CDR3 DNA reads TGTGCCAGCAGCTTCGGACGGTCGGGCACTGAAGCTTTCTTT. Amino acid sequence: CASSFGRSGTEAFF.

This clonotype was counted a few times. The J gene is TRBJ2-7, the V gene TRBV6-1; D remains ambiguous. In germline, CDR1 is MNHNS, CDR2 SASEGT. This CDR3 comprises 14 residues. The V end lost 7 bases, the J end lost 0 bases, and 13 bases lay between the germline ends. CDR3 protein: CASTPSRSSYEQYF. CDR3 nucleotides: TGTGCCAGCACCCCGTCCCGAAGCTCCTACGAGCAGTACTTC.

The chain has TRBV27 and TRBJ2-7; a weak D match, TRBD1 (6 bases). The V end lost 5 bases, the J end lost 3 bases, and 14 bases lay between the germline ends. In germline, CDR1 is MNHEY, CDR2 SMNVEV (reference sequence). This CDR3 is built from 14 residues. For the CDR3, the DNA is TGTGCCAGCAGTCTACCCGGGACAAGCTACGAGCAGTACTTC. Translating gives CASSLPGTSYEQYF.

This clonotype was observed at least ten times. This rearrangement joins TRBV12-3 or TRBV12-4 to TRBJ2-3, with a weak D call TRBD1 (6 bases). The V end was cut by 7 bases, the J end by 4 bases, with 30 bases between. The CDR3 has 19 amino acids. CDR3 protein: CASTPFVLAAQGPADTQYF. The CDR3 DNA follows: TGTGCCAGCACCCCCTTCGTCCTTGCCGCACAGGGACCCGCAGATACGCAGTATTTT.

The genes are TRBV27 and TRBJ1-4; D gene ambiguous. The V and J ends lost 2 bases and 6 bases respectively, with 13 bases between them. The CDR3 consists of 15 residues. Per germline, CDR1 MNHEY and CDR2 SMNVEV (reference sequence). For the CDR3, the DNA is TGTGCCAGCAGTTTAGTTCCCGGGAAGTATGAAAAACTGTTTTTT. It encodes CASSLVPGKYEKLFF. Looking up the rest from reference TRBV27 and TRBJ1-4 gives the full variable domain: EAQVTQNPRYLITVTGKKLTVTCSQNMNHEYMSWYRQDPGLGLRQIYYSMNVEVTDKGDVPEGYKVSRKEKRNFPLILESPSPNQTSLYFCASSLVPGKYEKLFFGSGTQLSVL.

V and J are TRBV5-2 and TRBJ2-1; the D call of TRBD2 is as the table states it, not checked on the DNA. TRBV5-2 is annotated as a pseudogene. CDR3 length: 17 residues. CDR3 region: CARGLGLGGNSYNEQFF. The CDR3 bases are TGTGCCAGGGGCCTAGGGCTTGGGGGGAATTCCTACAATGAGCAGTTCTTC.